The rows below give T cell receptor beta chains drawn from one sample of a study of T-cell reconstitution after alpha-beta-depleted transplantation in children. TCRdb re-called the PCR reads through MiXCR, storing one row per CDR3 protein. The sample lists around 800,000 distinct CDR3 sequences; 16% were seen once. The material was PBMCs, mostly from graft donor cells, obtained 360 days after TCRalphabeta/CD19-depleted stem cell transplant. These receptors all come from a male patient younger than 18 who had a stem cell transplant for acute lymphoblastic leukemia, so the T cells may come from the graft donor. The CDR3 runs from the conserved cysteine through the conserved F or W. The D gene is left open where the match is weak. Expanded clones get a size class; other rows say once, few or many, or leave the size out.

j_gene: TRBJ2-2; abundance: few; d_gene: TRBD1; v_gene: TRBV25-1; CDR3nt: TGTGCCAGCAGTGCCCCGCCCGGGACAGGGACGAACACCGGGGAGCTGTTTTTT; CDR3aa: CASSAPPGTGTNTGELFF
j_gene: TRBJ2-7; abundance: .; d_gene: TRBD2; v_gene: TRBV4-2; CDR3nt: TGTGCCAGCAGCCAAGAAGAGACTAGCGGGACCGACGAGCAGTACTTC; CDR3aa: CASSQEETSGTDEQYF
j_gene: TRBJ2-7; abundance: few; d_gene: .; v_gene: TRBV20-1; CDR3nt: TGCAGTGCTAGAGATGCCACAGGACCCCACGAGCAGTACTTC; CDR3aa: CSARDATGPHEQYF
j_gene: TRBJ2-3; abundance: .; d_gene: .; v_gene: TRBV6-2/TRBV6-3; CDR3nt: TGTGCCAGCAGTTCCGGGGACATTAGCACAGATACGCAGTATTTT; CDR3aa: CASSSGDISTDTQYF
j_gene: TRBJ1-5; abundance: .; d_gene: .; v_gene: TRBV5-1; CDR3nt: TGCGCCAGCAGCTTGGGATCGGGGGGATGGAATCAGCCCCAGCATTTT; CDR3aa: CASSLGSGGWNQPQHF
j_gene: TRBJ2-1; abundance: few; d_gene: .; v_gene: TRBV5-1; CDR3nt: TGCGCCAGCAGCTTCGGGGCTTTTGGCTCCTACAATGAGCAGTTCTTC; CDR3aa: CASSFGAFGSYNEQFF
j_gene: TRBJ2-5; abundance: many; d_gene: TRBD2; v_gene: TRBV7-2; CDR3nt: TGTGCCAGCAGCATGGGACTAGCCTTCATGCTAGAGACCCAGTACTTC; CDR3aa: CASSMGLAFMLETQYF
j_gene: TRBJ2-1; abundance: .; d_gene: .; v_gene: TRBV7-9; CDR3nt: TGTGCCAGCAAGTCGGACGGCTCCTACAATGAGCAGTTCTTC; CDR3aa: CASKSDGSYNEQFF
j_gene: TRBJ2-7; abundance: .; d_gene: TRBD2; v_gene: TRBV4-1; CDR3nt: TGCGCCAGCAGCCACTTTAGCGGGAGGGCACTTCGGGTGTACGAGCAGTACTTC; CDR3aa: CASSHFSGRALRVYEQYF
j_gene: TRBJ2-7; abundance: many; d_gene: .; v_gene: TRBV29-1; CDR3nt: TGCAGCGTCCCCAAGGACAACAGTTACGAGCAGTACTTC; CDR3aa: CSVPKDNSYEQYF
j_gene: TRBJ1-2; abundance: few; d_gene: .; v_gene: TRBV5-1; CDR3nt: TGCGCCAGCAGCCCACAGGGTTTTGGCTACACCTTC; CDR3aa: CASSPQGFGYTF
j_gene: TRBJ1-4; abundance: .; d_gene: TRBD1; v_gene: TRBV29-1; CDR3nt: TGCAGCGTTGAGCCGAAAACAGGGGGACGGTTCATCACTAATGAAAAACTGTTTTTT; CDR3aa: CSVEPKTGGRFITNEKLFF
j_gene: TRBJ2-1; abundance: .; d_gene: TRBD2; v_gene: TRBV2; CDR3nt: TGTGCCAGCAAGGATCGGGGGGACCCCTACAATGAGCAGTTCTTC; CDR3aa: CASKDRGDPYNEQFF
j_gene: TRBJ2-2; abundance: .; d_gene: TRBD2; v_gene: TRBV9; CDR3nt: TGTGCCAGCAGCTTACTAGCGGGAGGGCCTTTTGTAACCGGGGAGCTGTTTTTT; CDR3aa: CASSLLAGGPFVTGELFF
j_gene: TRBJ2-7; abundance: few; d_gene: TRBD2; v_gene: TRBV7-6; CDR3nt: TGTGCCAGCAGCTCCCAAGCTCACGGGACTAGCGCGTCCTACGAGCAGTACTTC; CDR3aa: CASSSQAHGTSASYEQYF
j_gene: TRBJ2-5; abundance: .; d_gene: .; v_gene: TRBV20-1; CDR3nt: TGCAGTGCTACCCGAGATGCCCAAGAGACCCAGTACTTC; CDR3aa: CSATRDAQETQYF
j_gene: TRBJ2-1; abundance: many; d_gene: .; v_gene: TRBV9; CDR3nt: TGTGCCAGCAGCGTAGCTTCCACCTACAATGAGCAGTTCTTC; CDR3aa: CASSVASTYNEQFF
j_gene: TRBJ2-7; abundance: few; d_gene: .; v_gene: TRBV7-9; CDR3nt: TGTGCCAGCAGCTTAGCAGTAACGCCTCCCTACGAGCAGTACTTC; CDR3aa: CASSLAVTPPYEQYF
j_gene: TRBJ2-7; abundance: .; d_gene: .; v_gene: TRBV5-1; CDR3nt: TGCGCCAGCAGCTTGGGGGTTCGCTACGAGCAGTACTTC; CDR3aa: CASSLGVRYEQYF
j_gene: TRBJ2-1; abundance: few; d_gene: TRBD1; v_gene: TRBV7-3; CDR3nt: TGTGCCAGCAGCTCAGGACAGGGGGCGAGTCACAATGAGCAGTTCTTC; CDR3aa: CASSSGQGASHNEQFF
j_gene: TRBJ2-7; abundance: .; d_gene: TRBD2; v_gene: TRBV15; CDR3nt: TGTGCCACCAGCAGAGATTTAGCGGGAGCCTACGAGCAGTACTTC; CDR3aa: CATSRDLAGAYEQYF
j_gene: TRBJ2-3; abundance: .; d_gene: TRBD2; v_gene: TRBV20-1; CDR3nt: TGCAGTGCTGCCAGGACTAGCGGGAGCTGGGATACGCAGTATTTT; CDR3aa: CSAARTSGSWDTQYF
j_gene: TRBJ1-2; abundance: few; d_gene: TRBD1; v_gene: TRBV12-3/TRBV12-4; CDR3nt: TGTGCCGGGGGACAGGGGGCCTATGGCTACACCTTC; CDR3aa: CAGGQGAYGYTF
j_gene: TRBJ2-5; abundance: .; d_gene: .; v_gene: TRBV3-1; CDR3nt: TGTGCCAGCAGCCAAGCGCTAATCGGCCGGCAAGAGACCCAGTACTTC; CDR3aa: CASSQALIGRQETQYF
j_gene: TRBJ1-3; abundance: .; d_gene: .; v_gene: TRBV7-9; CDR3nt: TGTGCCAGCAGCTTAACAGCCAATGCCTGGGGAAACACCATATATTTT; CDR3aa: CASSLTANAWGNTIYF
j_gene: TRBJ2-7; abundance: many; d_gene: .; v_gene: TRBV5-1; CDR3nt: TGCGCCAGCAGCCCCCGACTAGAGTTGGATTCCTACGAGCAGTACTTC; CDR3aa: CASSPRLELDSYEQYF
j_gene: TRBJ2-7; abundance: .; d_gene: .; v_gene: TRBV7-6; CDR3nt: TGTGCCAGCAGCTTAGCGCGTGGACTGGCCCCCTACGAGCAGTACTTC; CDR3aa: CASSLARGLAPYEQYF
j_gene: TRBJ2-5; abundance: few; d_gene: .; v_gene: TRBV7-7; CDR3nt: TGTGCCAGCAGCCCCCAATGGGCGGCTCAAGAGACCCAGTACTTC; CDR3aa: CASSPQWAAQETQYF
j_gene: TRBJ1-2; abundance: few; d_gene: TRBD1; v_gene: TRBV18; CDR3nt: TGTGCCAGCTCACCGGCGACAGGGGGCCAAAATGGCTACACCTTC; CDR3aa: CASSPATGGQNGYTF
j_gene: TRBJ2-3; abundance: many; d_gene: .; v_gene: TRBV10-3; CDR3nt: TGTGCCACCAGATCCGACGGGACAGATACGCAGTATTTT; CDR3aa: CATRSDGTDTQYF
j_gene: TRBJ1-5; abundance: .; d_gene: .; v_gene: TRBV5-1; CDR3nt: TGCGCCAGCAGCCGTGGGCAGAATCAGCCCCAGCATTTT; CDR3aa: CASSRGQNQPQHF
j_gene: TRBJ2-3; abundance: .; d_gene: .; v_gene: TRBV6-5; CDR3nt: TGTGCCAGCAGTTACGTTGGGGAAACAGATACGCAGTATTTT; CDR3aa: CASSYVGETDTQYF